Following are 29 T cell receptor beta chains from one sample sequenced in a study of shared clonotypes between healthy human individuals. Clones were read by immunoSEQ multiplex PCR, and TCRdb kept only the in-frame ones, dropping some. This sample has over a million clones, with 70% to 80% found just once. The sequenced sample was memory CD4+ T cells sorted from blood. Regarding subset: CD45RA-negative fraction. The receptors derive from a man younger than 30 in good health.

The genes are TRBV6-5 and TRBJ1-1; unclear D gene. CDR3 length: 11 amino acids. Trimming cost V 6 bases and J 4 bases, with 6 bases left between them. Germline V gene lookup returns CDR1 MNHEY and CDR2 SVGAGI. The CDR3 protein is CASSQFTEAFF. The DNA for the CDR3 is TGTGCCAGCAGCCAGTTCACTGAAGCTTTCTTT.

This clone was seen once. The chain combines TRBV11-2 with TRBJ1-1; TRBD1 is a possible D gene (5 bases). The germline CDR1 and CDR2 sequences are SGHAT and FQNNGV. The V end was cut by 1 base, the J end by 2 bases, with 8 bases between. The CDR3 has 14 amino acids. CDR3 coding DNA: TGTGCCAGCAGCTTAGCAGGGATCAACACTGAAGCTTTCTTT. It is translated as CASSLAGINTEAFF.

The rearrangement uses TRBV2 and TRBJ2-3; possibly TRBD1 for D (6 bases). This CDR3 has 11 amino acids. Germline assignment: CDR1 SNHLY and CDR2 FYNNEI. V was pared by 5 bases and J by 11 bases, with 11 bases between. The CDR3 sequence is CASSRDTRQYF. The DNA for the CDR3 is TGTGCCAGCAGTAGGGACACGCGGCAGTATTTT.

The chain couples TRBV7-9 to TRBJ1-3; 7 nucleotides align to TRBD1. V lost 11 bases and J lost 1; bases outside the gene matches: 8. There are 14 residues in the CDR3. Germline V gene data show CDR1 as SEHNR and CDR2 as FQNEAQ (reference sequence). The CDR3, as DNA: TGTGCCGGGGGACAGTCGGCTTCTGGAAACACCATATATTTT. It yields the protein CAGGQSASGNTIYF.

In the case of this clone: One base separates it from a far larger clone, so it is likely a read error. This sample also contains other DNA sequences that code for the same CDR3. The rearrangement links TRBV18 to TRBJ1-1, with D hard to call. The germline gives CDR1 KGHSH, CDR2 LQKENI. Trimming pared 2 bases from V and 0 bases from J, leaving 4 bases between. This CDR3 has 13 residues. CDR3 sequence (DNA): TGTGCCAGCTCACCAGGGCTGAACACTGAAGCTTTCTTT. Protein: CASSPGLNTEAFF.

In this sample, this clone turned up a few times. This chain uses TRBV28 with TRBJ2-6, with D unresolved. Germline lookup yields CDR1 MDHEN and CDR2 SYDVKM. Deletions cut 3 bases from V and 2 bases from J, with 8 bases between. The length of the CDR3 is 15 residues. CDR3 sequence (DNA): TGTGCCAGCAGTTTTGCGCTTCCTGGGGCCAACGTCCTGACTTTC. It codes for CASSFALPGANVLTF.

CDR3 in DNA: TGTGCCAGCAGCTTAGTTTTAAGCTACGAGCAGTACTTC. Protein product: CASSLVLSYEQYF. V is TRBV5-8 and J is TRBJ2-7; D is ambiguous. V was cut by 2 bases and J by 3 bases, with 9 bases left in between. From germline, CDR1 is SGHTS and CDR2 YDEGEE. The CDR3 sequence is 13 residues long.

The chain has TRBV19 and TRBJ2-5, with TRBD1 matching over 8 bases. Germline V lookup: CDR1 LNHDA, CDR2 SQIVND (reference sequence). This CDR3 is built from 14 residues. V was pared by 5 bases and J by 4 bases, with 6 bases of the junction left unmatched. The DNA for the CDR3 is TGTGCCAGTAGTTCACAGACAGGGGCAGAGACCCAGTACTTC. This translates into CASSSQTGAETQYF. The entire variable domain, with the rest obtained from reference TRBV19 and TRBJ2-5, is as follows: DGGITQSPKYLFRKEGQNVTLSCEQNLNHDAMYWYRQDPGQGLRLIYYSQIVNDFQKGDIAEGYSVSREKKESFPLTVTSAQKNPTAFYLCASSSQTGAETQYFGPGTRLLVL.

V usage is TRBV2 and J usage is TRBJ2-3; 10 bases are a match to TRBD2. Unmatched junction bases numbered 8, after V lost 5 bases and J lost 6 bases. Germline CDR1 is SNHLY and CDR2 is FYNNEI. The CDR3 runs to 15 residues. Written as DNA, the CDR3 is TGTGCCAGCAGTTCGAGCGGGGGGGCAAGGGATACGCAGTATTTT. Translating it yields CASSSSGGARDTQYF.

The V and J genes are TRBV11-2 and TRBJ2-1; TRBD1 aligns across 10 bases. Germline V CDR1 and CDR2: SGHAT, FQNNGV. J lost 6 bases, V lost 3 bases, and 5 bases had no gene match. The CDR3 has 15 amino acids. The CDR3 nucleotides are TGTGCCAGCAGCTTCGGACAGGGGGTTATCAATGAGCAGTTCTTC. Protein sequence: CASSFGQGVINEQFF. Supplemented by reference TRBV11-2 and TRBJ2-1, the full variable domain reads EAGVAQSPRYKIIEKRQSVAFWCNPISGHATLYWYQQILGQGPKLLIQFQNNGVVDDSQLPKDRFSAERLKGVDSTLKIQPAKLEDSAVYLCASSFGQGVINEQFFGPGTRLTVL.

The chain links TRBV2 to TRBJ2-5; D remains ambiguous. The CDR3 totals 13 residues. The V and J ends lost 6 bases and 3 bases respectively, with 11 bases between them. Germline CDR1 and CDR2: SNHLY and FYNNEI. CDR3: CASSWEGKETQYF. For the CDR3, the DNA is TGTGCCAGCAGCTGGGAAGGGAAAGAGACCCAGTACTTC.

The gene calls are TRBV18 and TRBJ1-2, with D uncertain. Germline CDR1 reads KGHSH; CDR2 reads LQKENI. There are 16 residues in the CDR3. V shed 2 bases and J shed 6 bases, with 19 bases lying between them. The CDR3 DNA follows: TGTGCCAGCTCACCAGAGTCCCAGTTTCTCGGGGATGGCTACACCTTC. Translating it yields CASSPESQFLGDGYTF.

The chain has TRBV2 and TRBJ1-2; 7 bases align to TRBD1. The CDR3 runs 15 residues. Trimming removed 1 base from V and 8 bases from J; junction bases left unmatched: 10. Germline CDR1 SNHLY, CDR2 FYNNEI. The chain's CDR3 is CASSEDRGLNAGYTF. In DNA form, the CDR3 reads TGTGCCAGCAGTGAAGACAGGGGCCTTAATGCAGGCTACACCTTC.

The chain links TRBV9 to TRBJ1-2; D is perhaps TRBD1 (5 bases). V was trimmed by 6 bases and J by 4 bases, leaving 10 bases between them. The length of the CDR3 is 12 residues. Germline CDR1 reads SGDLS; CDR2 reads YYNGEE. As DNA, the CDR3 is TGTGCCAGCAACAACGGGGCCTATGGCTACACCTTC. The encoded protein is CASNNGAYGYTF.

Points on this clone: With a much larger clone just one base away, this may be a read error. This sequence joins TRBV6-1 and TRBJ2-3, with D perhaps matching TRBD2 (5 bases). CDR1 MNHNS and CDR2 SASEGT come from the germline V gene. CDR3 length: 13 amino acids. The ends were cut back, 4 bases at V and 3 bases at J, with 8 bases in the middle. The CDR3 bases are TGTGCCAGCAGTGCTAGCTGGACAGATACGCAGTATTTT. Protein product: CASSASWTDTQYF.

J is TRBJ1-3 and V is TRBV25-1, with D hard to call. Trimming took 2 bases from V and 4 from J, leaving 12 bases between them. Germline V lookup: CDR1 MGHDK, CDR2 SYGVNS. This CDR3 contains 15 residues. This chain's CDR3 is CASSESRVSGNTIYF. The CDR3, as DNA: TGTGCCAGCAGTGAAAGCCGGGTCTCAGGAAACACCATATATTTT.

CDR3 sequence: CASSEQGKTNEKLFF. The DNA of the CDR3 is TGTGCCAGCAGTGAACAGGGAAAGACTAATGAAAAACTGTTTTTT. The chain has TRBV25-1 and TRBJ1-4, with D perhaps TRBD1 (5 bases). From germline, CDR1 is MGHDK and CDR2 SYGVNS. CDR3 length equals 15 residues. The V end was cut by 2 bases, the J end by 2 bases, with 9 bases between.

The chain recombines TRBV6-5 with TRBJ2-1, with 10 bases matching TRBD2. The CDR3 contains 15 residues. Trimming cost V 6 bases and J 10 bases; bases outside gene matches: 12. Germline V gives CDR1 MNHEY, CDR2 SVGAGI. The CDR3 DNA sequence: TGTGCCAGCAGGTACCGTGTAGCGGGAGGATGGGAGCAGTTCTTC. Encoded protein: CASRYRVAGGWEQFF.

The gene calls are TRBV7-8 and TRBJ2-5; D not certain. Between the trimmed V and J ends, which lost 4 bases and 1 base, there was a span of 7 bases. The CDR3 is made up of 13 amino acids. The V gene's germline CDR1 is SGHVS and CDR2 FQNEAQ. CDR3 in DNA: TGTGCCAGCAGCTCAGTGGCCCAAGAGACCCAGTACTTC. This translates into CASSSVAQETQYF.

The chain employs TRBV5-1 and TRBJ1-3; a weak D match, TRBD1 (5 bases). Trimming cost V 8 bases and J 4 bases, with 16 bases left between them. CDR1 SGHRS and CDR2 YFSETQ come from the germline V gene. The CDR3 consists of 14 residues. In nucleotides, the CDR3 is TGCGCCAGTACGCAGGGATCGGAGGGAAACACCATATATTTT. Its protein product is CASTQGSEGNTIYF.

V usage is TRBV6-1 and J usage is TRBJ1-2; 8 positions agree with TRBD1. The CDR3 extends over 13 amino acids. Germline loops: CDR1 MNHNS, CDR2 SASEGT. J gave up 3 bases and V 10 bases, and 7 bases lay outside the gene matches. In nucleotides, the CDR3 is TGTGCCACTGGACAGGGTATAGACTATGGCTACACCTTC. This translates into CATGQGIDYGYTF.

The CDR3 sequence is CASSPGGASSYEQYF. CDR3 coding DNA: TGTGCCAGCAGTCCGGGGGGGGCGTCTAGTTACGAGCAGTACTTC. The genes are TRBV28 and TRBJ2-7, with TRBD2 identical over 8 bases. Germline V gene lookup returns CDR1 MDHEN and CDR2 SYDVKM. The CDR3 spans 15 residues. The V gene end was trimmed by 5 bases and the J gene end by 4 bases; junction bases not matched to a gene: 10. The entire variable domain, with the rest obtained from reference TRBV28 and TRBJ2-7, is as follows: DVKVTQSSRYLVKRTGEKVFLECVQDMDHENMFWYRQDPGLGLRLIYFSYDVKMKEKGDIPEGYSVSREKKERFSLILESASTNQTSMYLCASSPGGASSYEQYFGPGTRLTVT.

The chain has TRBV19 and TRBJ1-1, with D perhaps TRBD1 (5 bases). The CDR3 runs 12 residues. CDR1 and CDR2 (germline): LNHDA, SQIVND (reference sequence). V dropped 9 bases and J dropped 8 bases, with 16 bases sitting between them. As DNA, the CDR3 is TGTGCCAGACCCTTCGGGGGAACAGAAGCTTTCTTT. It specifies CARPFGGTEAFF.

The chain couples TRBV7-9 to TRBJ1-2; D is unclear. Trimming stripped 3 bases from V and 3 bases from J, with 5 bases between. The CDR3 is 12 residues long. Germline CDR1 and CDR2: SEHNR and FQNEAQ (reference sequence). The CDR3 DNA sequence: TGTGCCAGCAGCTTTACCGACTATGGCTACACCTTC. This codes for CASSFTDYGYTF. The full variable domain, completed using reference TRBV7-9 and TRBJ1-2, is DTGVSQNPRHKITKRGQNVTFRCDPISEHNRLYWYRQTLGQGPEFLTYFQNEAQLEKSRLLSDRFSAERPKGSFSTLEIQRTEQGDSAMYLCASSFTDYGYTFGSGTRLTVV.

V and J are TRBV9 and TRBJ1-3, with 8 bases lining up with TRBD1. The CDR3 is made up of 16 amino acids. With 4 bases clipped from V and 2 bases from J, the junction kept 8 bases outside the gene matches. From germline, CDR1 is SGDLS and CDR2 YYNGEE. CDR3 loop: CASSFGQGRTGNTIYF. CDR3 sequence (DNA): TGTGCCAGCAGCTTTGGACAGGGAAGAACTGGAAACACCATATATTTT.

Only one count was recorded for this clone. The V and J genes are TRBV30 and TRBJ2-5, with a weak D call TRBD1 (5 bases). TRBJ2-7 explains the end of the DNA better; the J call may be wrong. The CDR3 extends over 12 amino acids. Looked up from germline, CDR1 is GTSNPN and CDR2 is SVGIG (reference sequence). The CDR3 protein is CAWSRRVNEQYF. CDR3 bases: TGTGCCTGGAGTCGCAGGGTGAACGAGCAGTACTTC.

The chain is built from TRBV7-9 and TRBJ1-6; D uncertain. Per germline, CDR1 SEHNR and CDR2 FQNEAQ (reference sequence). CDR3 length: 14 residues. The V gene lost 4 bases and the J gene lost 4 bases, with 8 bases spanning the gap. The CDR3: CASSSNTYNSPLHF. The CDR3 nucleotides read TGTGCCAGCAGCTCCAACACTTATAATTCACCCCTCCACTTT.

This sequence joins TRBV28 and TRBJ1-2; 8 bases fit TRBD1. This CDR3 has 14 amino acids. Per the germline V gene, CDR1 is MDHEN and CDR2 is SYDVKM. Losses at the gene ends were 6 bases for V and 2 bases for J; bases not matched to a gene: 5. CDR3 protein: CASRTTGDNYGYTF. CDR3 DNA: TGTGCCAGCAGAACGACAGGGGACAACTATGGCTACACCTTC.

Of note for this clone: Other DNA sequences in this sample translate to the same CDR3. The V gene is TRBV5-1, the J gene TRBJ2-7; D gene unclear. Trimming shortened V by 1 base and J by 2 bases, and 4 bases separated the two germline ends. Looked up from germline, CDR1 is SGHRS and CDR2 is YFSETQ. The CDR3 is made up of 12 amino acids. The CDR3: CASSLRPYEQYF. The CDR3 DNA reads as TGCGCCAGCAGCTTGAGACCCTACGAGCAGTACTTC.